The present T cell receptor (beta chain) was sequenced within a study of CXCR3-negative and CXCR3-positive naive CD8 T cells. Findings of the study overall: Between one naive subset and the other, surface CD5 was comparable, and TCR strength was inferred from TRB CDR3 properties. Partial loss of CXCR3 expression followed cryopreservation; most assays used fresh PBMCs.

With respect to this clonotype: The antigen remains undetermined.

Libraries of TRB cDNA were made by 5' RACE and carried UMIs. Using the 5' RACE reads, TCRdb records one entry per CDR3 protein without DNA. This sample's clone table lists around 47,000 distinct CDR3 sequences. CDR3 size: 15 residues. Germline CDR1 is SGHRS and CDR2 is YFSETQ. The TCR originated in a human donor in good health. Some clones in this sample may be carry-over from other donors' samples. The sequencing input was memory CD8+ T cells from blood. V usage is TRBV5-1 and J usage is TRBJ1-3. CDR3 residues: CASSLAGRSGNTIYF.